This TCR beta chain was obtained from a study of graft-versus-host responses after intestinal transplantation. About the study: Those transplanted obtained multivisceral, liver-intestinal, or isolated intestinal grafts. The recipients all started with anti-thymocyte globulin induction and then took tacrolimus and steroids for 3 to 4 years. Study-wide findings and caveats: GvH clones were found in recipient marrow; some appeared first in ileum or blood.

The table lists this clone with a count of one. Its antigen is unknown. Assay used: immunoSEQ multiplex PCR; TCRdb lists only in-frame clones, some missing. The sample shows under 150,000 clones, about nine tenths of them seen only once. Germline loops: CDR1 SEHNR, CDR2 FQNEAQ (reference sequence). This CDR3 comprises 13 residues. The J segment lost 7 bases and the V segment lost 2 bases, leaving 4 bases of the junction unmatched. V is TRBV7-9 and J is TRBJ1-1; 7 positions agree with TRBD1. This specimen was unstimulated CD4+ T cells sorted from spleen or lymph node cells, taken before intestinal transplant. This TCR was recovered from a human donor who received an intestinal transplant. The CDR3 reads CASSLHPGGEAFF. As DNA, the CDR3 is TGTGCCAGCAGCTTACACCCAGGGGGTGAAGCTTTCTTT.